This T cell receptor beta chain derives from a study of response to subunit inactivated influenza vaccine. The V gene end was trimmed by 5 bases and the J gene end by 8 bases; junction bases not matched to a gene: 10. Germline values: CDR1 DFQATT, CDR2 SNEGSKA (reference sequence). The CDR3 length is 14 residues. TCRdb itself ran the RT-PCR reads through MiXCR, one entry per CDR3 protein. Altogether about 240,000 distinct CDR3 sequences are present, over 9% being singletons, with the ten largest covering approximately 7.8%. The clonotype comes from a middle-aged man who received an inactivated influenza vaccine. The source was non-naive T cells sorted from PBMCs, collected roughly 2 weeks before vaccination. The chain combines TRBV20-1 with TRBJ2-1, with 9 bases matching TRBD1. The CDR3 loop reads CSAGQGLILDEQFF. The DNA for the CDR3 is TGCAGTGCTGGACAGGGGTTAATCTTGGATGAGCAGTTCTTC.